Below are 24 T cell receptor beta chains sequenced from a single sample in a study of T cell clonality in common variable immunodeficiency. Study-wide points: Common variable immunodeficiency TCR beta sequences reportedly had fewer deletions and N-nucleotide insertions.

These receptors lack a known antigen. The method was immunoSEQ multiplex PCR; TCRdb's version includes in-frame clones alone and lacks a portion of them. The sample has approximately 14,000 clones, none seen only once. The sample was peripheral blood mononuclear cells. These receptors were obtained from a human donor with common variable immunodeficiency.

This clone was counted many times. The read falls 3 residues short of the CDR3 end, and the missing part is taken from the germline J gene. The J gene is TRBJ2-1, the V gene TRBV14, with 12 bases identical to TRBD2. Germline CDR1 is SGHDN and CDR2 is FVKESK. This CDR3 spans 17 amino acids. Trimming removed 1 base from V and 9 bases from J; junction bases left unmatched: 10. The CDR3 here is CASSQARLAGAPPEQFF. The CDR3 bases that were read are TGTGCCAGCAGCCAAGCGAGACTAGCGGGAGCCCCCCCTGAG.

This CDR3 is CATKQGREQYF. The DNA read from the CDR3 is TGTGCCACCAAACAGGGGCGCGAG. This chain connects TRBV6-2 or TRBV6-3 to TRBJ2-7; 7 bases are a match to TRBD1. The read ends 3 residues shy of where the CDR3 ends; the end is completed using the germline J gene. V shed 10 bases, J shed 6 bases, and the junction held 6 bases outside the gene matches. This CDR3 has 11 amino acids. Germline CDR1 and CDR2: MNHEY and SVGEGT.

On this clone itself: The CDR3 extends 3 residues past the end of the read, so its final part is completed from the germline J gene. The V and J genes are TRBV19 and TRBJ1-3; 10 bases agree with TRBD1. This CDR3 comprises 16 residues. CDR1 is LNHDA and CDR2 is SQIVND in the germline V gene (reference sequence). J was trimmed by 0 bases and V by 6 bases; bases with no gene match: 5. CDR3 DNA (partial): TGTGCCAGTAGCCCGACAGGGGGCCACTCTGGAAACACC. Its protein is CASSPTGGHSGNT. The whole CDR3 protein reads CASSPTGGHSGNTIYF.

As concerns this clone: The read ends 3 residues early relative to the CDR3; the germline J gene fills the gap. This chain links TRBV20-1 with TRBJ2-7; D perhaps matches TRBD2 (5 bases). The CDR3 runs 13 residues. V lost 8 bases to trimming and J lost 0 bases, with 14 bases between them. CDR1 is DFQATT and CDR2 is SNEGSKA in the germline V gene (reference sequence). The CDR3 region is CSPQREGSYEQYF. CDR3 bases read: TGCAGTCCTCAGAGAGAGGGCTCCTACGAG.

Worth noting for this clone: The read ends 3 residues shy of where the CDR3 ends; the end is completed using the germline J gene. The chain has TRBV20-1 and TRBJ2-7; 9 positions agree with TRBD1. CDR1 is DFQATT, CDR2 SNEGSKA, per germline (reference sequence). V shed 0 bases and J 3 bases; nucleotides not matched to a gene: 6. CDR3 length: 15 amino acids. The CDR3 loop reads CSARDQGQGFYEQYF. The CDR3 bases that were read are TGCAGTGCTAGAGATCAGGGACAGGGTTTCTACGAG.

As for this clone: The read halts 3 residues ahead of the CDR3 end, with the missing end drawn from the germline J gene. The V and J genes are TRBV7-3 and TRBJ2-3, with D tentatively TRBD2 (5 bases). V was clipped by 3 bases and J by 4 bases, with 8 bases between them. Germline V lookup: CDR1 SGHTA, CDR2 FQGTGA. The CDR3 length is 13 residues. Here the CDR3 reads CASSFTSSDTQYF. CDR3 bases read: TGTGCCAGCAGCTTCACTAGTTCAGATACG.

This clone was recorded at least ten times. The read ends 3 residues before the CDR3 terminus; that terminus is restored from the germline J gene. The chain employs TRBV18 and TRBJ1-1; D is ambiguous. From germline, CDR1 is KGHSH and CDR2 LQKENI. This CDR3 has 13 amino acids. CDR3 DNA, as far as it was read: TGTGCCAGCTCACCACCCGCAGAGGGCGAA. It encodes CASSPPAEGE. The entire CDR3 reads CASSPPAEGEAFF. Using reference TRBV18 and TRBJ1-1 for the parts outside the CDR3, the full variable domain is NAGVMQNPRHLVRRRGQEARLRCSPMKGHSHVYWYRQLPEEGLKFMVYLQKENIIDESGMPKERFSAEFPKEGPSILRIQQVVRGDSAAYFCASSPPAEGEAFFGQGTRLTVV.

Notes on this clone: The CDR3 end is not reached by the read, which stops 3 residues before it; the germline J gene fills it in. The V call is TRBV7-3, the J call TRBJ1-5; TRBD1 matches 10 bases. Losses at the gene ends were 5 bases for V and 6 bases for J; bases not matched to a gene: 10. Germline values: CDR1 SGHTA, CDR2 FQGTGA. CDR3 size: 16 residues. CDR3 DNA, as far as it was read: TGTGCCAGCAGCCCTTCCCGGACAGGGGGGATTCAGCCC. Its translation: CASSPSRTGGIQP. The whole CDR3 protein is CASSPSRTGGIQPQHF.

This clone showed up just a few times. The read stops 3 residues short of the end of the CDR3; the missing end is completed from the germline J gene. V usage is TRBV7-2 and J usage is TRBJ1-3, with D possibly matching TRBD1 (6 bases). This CDR3 has 15 residues. Deletions cut 4 bases from V and 4 bases from J, with 14 bases between. CDR1 is SGHTA, CDR2 FQGNSA, per germline. The sequenced CDR3 bases are TGTGCCAGCAGCTCCCGCACAGGGTTAGGAAACACC. It encodes CASSSRTGLGNT. The full-length CDR3 reads as CASSSRTGLGNTIYF.

Sample share makes this clone medium-sized (0.01 to 0.1%). Sequencing ends 3 residues short of the CDR3 end; the germline J gene provides the rest. The rearrangement uses TRBV5-1 and TRBJ2-5, with a weak D call TRBD2 (6 bases). This CDR3 contains 13 residues. Germline V CDR1 and CDR2: SGHRS, YFSETQ. Trimming stripped 3 bases from V and 2 bases from J, with 8 bases between. This chain's CDR3 is CASSWDSQETQYF. The covered CDR3 bases are TGCGCCAGCAGCTGGGACTCACAAGAGACC.

The part of the CDR3 DNA that was read is TGCAGCGTTGACTCTTCGGGACAGGGGGCGTCGGAGACC. It yields the protein CSVDSSGQGASET. The whole CDR3 region reads CSVDSSGQGASETQYF. The chain joins TRBV29-1 to TRBJ2-5, with 12 bases that match TRBD1. From the germline J gene comes the end of the CDR3, since the read stops 3 residues before it. Germline values: CDR1 SQVTM, CDR2 ANQGSEA. The CDR3 runs to 16 residues. The trim removed 3 bases at V and 5 bases at J, leaving 10 bases unmatched.

In its sample, this clone was seen many times. The read is 3 residues too short to cover the CDR3 end, so that end is filled in from the germline J gene. The chain has TRBV20-1 and TRBJ2-1; 9 nucleotides align to TRBD1. Germline V gene data show CDR1 as DFQATT and CDR2 as SNEGSKA (reference sequence). This CDR3 is 15 amino acids long. The trim removed 6 bases at V and 4 bases at J, leaving 10 bases unmatched. The CDR3 reads CSATRADRGYNEQFF. Partial CDR3 DNA: TGCAGTGCCACGAGGGCAGACAGGGGGTACAATGAG.

This clone was seen more than once but under ten times. The read comes to an end 3 residues before the CDR3 does, leaving the germline J gene to fill in the end. This chain connects TRBV7-9 to TRBJ2-1; a weak D match, TRBD2 (5 bases). The germline V gene encodes CDR1 SEHNR and CDR2 FQNEAQ (reference sequence). The CDR3 runs 12 residues. V dropped 5 bases and J dropped 9 bases, with 11 bases sitting between them. The DNA read from the CDR3 is TGTGCCAGCAGCGACCCTAGCATTGAG. It encodes CASSDPSIE. The whole CDR3 is CASSDPSIEQFF.

The sample holds a few counts of this clone. With the read ending 3 residues before the CDR3 end, the germline J gene is used to fill in that end. V usage is TRBV2 and J usage is TRBJ1-6, with D unresolved. V gave up 4 bases and J gave up 9 bases, with 7 bases separating them. The length of the CDR3 is 12 residues. Germline CDR1 and CDR2: SNHLY and FYNNEI. The covered CDR3 bases are TGTGCCAGCAGTGGAGGCAGTTCACCC. This codes for CASSGGSSP. The full-length CDR3 reads as CASSGGSSPLHF.

About this clone: With the read ending 3 residues before the CDR3 end, the germline J gene is used to fill in that end. This chain connects TRBV6-2 or TRBV6-3 to TRBJ1-1; 10 nucleotides line up with TRBD1. The CDR3 has 16 amino acids. CDR1 is MNHEY, CDR2 SVGEGT, per germline. The V gene end was trimmed by 5 bases and the J gene end by 4 bases; junction bases not matched to a gene: 10. Incomplete CDR3 DNA: TGTGCCAGCAGTCATCCCTTGGACAGGGGGTCCACTGAA. Translation gives CASSHPLDRGSTE. The CDR3 reads in full as CASSHPLDRGSTEAFF.

Only a few counts were recorded for this clone. The read gets to within 3 residues of the CDR3 end, and the germline J gene fills in the rest. The gene calls are TRBV6-2 or TRBV6-3 and TRBJ2-7, with D possibly being TRBD1 (6 bases). There are 15 residues in the CDR3. V gave up 0 bases and J gave up 2 bases, with 11 bases separating them. Germline assignment: CDR1 MNHEY and CDR2 SVGEGT. CDR3 DNA (partial): TGTGCCAGCAGTTACTCGGCGACAGGTACCTACGAG. This gives the protein CASSYSATGTYE. The whole CDR3 sequence is CASSYSATGTYEQYF.

This clone ranks as medium-sized. The CDR3 goes on 3 residues after the read ends, and that part is filled in from the germline J gene. V gene TRBV7-3 combines with J gene TRBJ1-1; 9 positions match TRBD1. Trimming at V came to 4 bases and at J to 4 bases, leaving 13 bases not matched to a gene. In germline, CDR1 is SGHTA, CDR2 FQGTGA. The CDR3 consists of 17 residues. The CDR3 is CASSSNRDRVRVTEAFF. The DNA read from the CDR3 is TGTGCCAGCAGCTCGAACCGGGACAGGGTACGGGTCACTGAA.

Note on this clone: With the read ending 3 residues before the CDR3 end, the germline J gene is used to fill in that end. The chain is built from TRBV5-5 and TRBJ2-7; 10 bases are shared with TRBD2. There are 13 residues in the CDR3. The V gene's germline CDR1 is SGHKS and CDR2 YYEKEE (reference sequence). V shed 2 bases and J 5 bases; nucleotides not matched to a gene: 1. CDR3 DNA, as far as it was read: TGTGCCAGCAGCTTCACTAGCGGGAACGAG. Protein sequence: CASSFTSGNE. The entire CDR3 protein is CASSFTSGNEQYF.

The sample holds a few counts of this clone. The DNA ends 3 residues before the CDR3 does, and the rest of the CDR3 is filled in from the germline J gene. The V and J genes are TRBV19 and TRBJ2-7; no reliable D call. V was cut by 0 bases and J by 2 bases, with 8 bases left in between. Looked up from germline, CDR1 is LNHDA and CDR2 is SQIVND (reference sequence). This CDR3 spans 14 amino acids. CDR3 DNA (partial): TGTGCCAGTAGTATAGATCTGGGCCCCTACGAG. Translated, it gives CASSIDLGPYE. The entire CDR3 is CASSIDLGPYEQYF.

A word on this clone: The sequenced fragment ends 3 residues before the CDR3 boundary, so the rest is inferred from the germline J gene. V gene TRBV18 combines with J gene TRBJ1-3, with 10 bases matching TRBD1. Germline trimming cut 8 bases from V and 1 base from J; bases unmatched to any gene: 8. The germline V gene has CDR1 KGHSH and CDR2 LQKENI. The CDR3 spans 16 residues. This CDR3 reads CASTTGTGASGNTIYF. CDR3 DNA (partial): TGTGCCAGCACGACCGGGACAGGGGCGTCTGGAAACACC.

This clone occurred a few times. Partial CDR3 DNA: TGCGCCAGCAGTCAATTAAGGGCGGGAACTGAA. Protein: CASSQLRAGTE. The full CDR3 protein reads CASSQLRAGTEAFF. The chain is built from TRBV23-1 and TRBJ1-1; no reliable D call. The sequence runs out 3 residues before the end of the CDR3; the remainder is reconstructed from the germline J gene. TRBV23-1 falls under the ORF class, with uncertain function. V dropped 1 base and J dropped 5 bases, with 11 bases sitting between them. This CDR3 spans 14 amino acids.

The table lists this clone with a few counts. The read finishes 3 residues shy of the CDR3 end, and the germline J gene is used to complete it. This chain links TRBV6-1 with TRBJ1-1; D perhaps matches TRBD1 (5 bases). Trimming shortened V by 2 bases and J by 2 bases, and 15 bases separated the two germline ends. From germline, CDR1 is MNHNS and CDR2 SASEGT. This CDR3 contains 16 residues. The CDR3: CASSEWGVWGNTEAFF. Incomplete CDR3 DNA: TGTGCCAGCAGTGAATGGGGGGTGTGGGGTAACACTGAA.

This clone was counted a few times. The missing CDR3 end, 3 residues past where the read stops, is filled in from the germline J gene. This chain connects TRBV7-2 to TRBJ2-7; 9 bases line up with TRBD1. J lost 6 bases, V lost 5 bases, and 11 bases had no gene match. CDR3 length equals 15 residues. From germline, CDR1 is SGHTA and CDR2 FQGNSA. The sequenced CDR3 bases are TGTGCCAGCAGCCCGAACCTGGGACAGGGCTTCGAG. It codes for CASSPNLGQGFE. Given in full, the CDR3 is CASSPNLGQGFEQYF.

The table lists this clone with many counts. CDR3 loop: CSVDWEIPTSTTQYF. CDR3 bases read: TGCAGCGTTGATTGGGAGATTCCGACTAGTACCACT. The chain links TRBV29-1 to TRBJ2-4; D is possibly TRBD2 (6 bases). The CDR3 is cut off 3 residues early in the read; its end comes from the germline J gene. Germline V CDR1 and CDR2: SQVTM, ANQGSEA. The CDR3 is made up of 15 amino acids.